This TCR beta chain was identified in a study of cytomegalovirus exposure and HLA in healthy donors. CDR3 length: 13 amino acids. Trimming removed 7 bases at V and 4 bases at J, with 13 bases between. Germline V gene sequence: CDR1 MNHEY, CDR2 SVGAGI. With 60 Vbeta and 13 Jbeta primers, the PCR was carried out. Clones were sequenced by immunoSEQ multiplex PCR, and TCRdb holds only the in-frame ones, with some missing. The data show just over 150,000 clones, around 80% seen once. This sequence was found in a man aged 18 to 30 in good health and CMV-seronegative. The chain joins TRBV6-5 to TRBJ1-1; no clear D gene. The sample consisted of PBMCs. In DNA form, the CDR3 reads TGTGCCAGCACCGAAGGGAGGAGCACTGAAGCTTTCTTT. Amino acid sequence: CASTEGRSTEAFF.